This T cell receptor beta chain was identified in a study of T cell responses to AZD1222 COVID-19 vaccine. Study-wide results and limits: Clonal diversity may have been underestimated, and the donors were mostly white British, with more females than males. Only after the peak T cell response were repertoires sampled. Of the AZD1222 recipients, only five to seven were seropositive at baseline.

Method: immunoSEQ multiplex PCR; TCRdb's copy keeps in-frame clones and lacks some. In the table there are roughly 150,000 clones, more than 85% of which are singletons. A note on this clone: Its cognate antigen is unknown.

Combined were second doses at about 4 or about 12 weeks. Trimming took 0 bases from V and 2 from J, leaving 10 bases between them. In germline, CDR1 is KGHSH, CDR2 LQKENI. CDR3 length: 15 residues. The clonotype was recovered from an adult who received the AZD1222 COVID-19 vaccine. The sample in question was peripheral blood, obtained 28 days after the second AZD1222 dose. The chain carries TRBV18 and TRBJ1-1, with D perhaps matching TRBD1 (5 bases). CDR3 sequence: CASSPPRGFNTEAFF. In DNA, the CDR3 is TGTGCCAGCTCACCACCGAGGGGTTTTAACACTGAAGCTTTCTTT.